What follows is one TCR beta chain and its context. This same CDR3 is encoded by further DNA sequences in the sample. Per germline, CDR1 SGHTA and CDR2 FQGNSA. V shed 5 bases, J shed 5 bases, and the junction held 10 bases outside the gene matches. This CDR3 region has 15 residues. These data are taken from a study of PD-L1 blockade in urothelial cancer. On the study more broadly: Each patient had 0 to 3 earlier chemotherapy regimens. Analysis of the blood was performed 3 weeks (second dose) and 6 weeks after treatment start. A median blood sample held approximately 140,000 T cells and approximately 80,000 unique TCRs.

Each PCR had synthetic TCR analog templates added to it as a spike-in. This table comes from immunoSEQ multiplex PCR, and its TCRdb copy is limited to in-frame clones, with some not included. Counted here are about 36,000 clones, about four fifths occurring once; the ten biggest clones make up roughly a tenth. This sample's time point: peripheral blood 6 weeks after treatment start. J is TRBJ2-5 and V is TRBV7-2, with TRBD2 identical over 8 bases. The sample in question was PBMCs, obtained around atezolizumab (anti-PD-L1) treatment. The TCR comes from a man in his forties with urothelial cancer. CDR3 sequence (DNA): TGTGCCAGCAGCCAACGACGGGAGGGCCAGGAGACCCAGTACTTC. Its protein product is CASSQRREGQETQYF.